This T cell receptor beta chain was found in a study of radiotherapy plus CTLA-4 blockade in lung cancer. Sequencing used immunoSEQ multiplex PCR; TCRdb keeps in-frame clones, though not all of them. Here the sample spans 100,000 to 150,000 clones, 78% being singletons. Germline CDR1 reads LNHDA; CDR2 reads SQIVND (reference sequence). The CDR3 contains 16 residues. V dropped 6 bases and J dropped 3; count of bases not matched to a gene: 8. The gene calls are TRBV19 and TRBJ2-1, with 10 positions matching TRBD2. This sequence originates from a human donor with non-small cell lung cancer who had a partial response to radiotherapy plus ipilimumab. The sequenced sample was peripheral blood, obtained from a patient treated with radiotherapy plus ipilimumab. The DNA for the CDR3 is TGTGCCAGTAGACGGACTAGCGGAGCTGTCTACAATGAGCAGTTCTTC. Translating it yields CASRRTSGAVYNEQFF.